A single sample is the source of the 30 T cell receptor beta chains below, sequenced in a study of cytomegalovirus exposure and HLA in healthy donors. Sequenced by immunoSEQ multiplex PCR; TCRdb stores in-frame clones only, minus some. The sample lists approximately 200,000 clones; just over 85% were seen once. The sample consisted of PBMCs. Receptor source: a woman younger than 30 in good health and CMV-seronegative.

This clone was observed a few times. At one boundary the junction diverges from the germline segment, which might be a read error. The V and J genes are TRBV7-7 and TRBJ2-7; 8 bases map to TRBD2. Per germline, CDR1 SSHAT and CDR2 FNYEAQ (reference sequence). This CDR3 region has 13 residues. The CDR3 reads CASSPEAGGEQYF. The DNA of the CDR3 is TGTGCTAGCAGCCCAGAGGCGGGGGGAGAGCAGTACTTC.

DNA for the CDR3: TGTGCCAGCAGCAAGGGACTAGCGGGGCCCAGCCAAGAGACCCAGTACTTC. This translates into CASSKGLAGPSQETQYF. This chain uses TRBV5-4 with TRBJ2-5, with 13 nucleotides matching TRBD2. Per germline, CDR1 SGHNT and CDR2 YYREEE (reference sequence). J lost 1 base, V lost 4 bases, and 7 bases had no gene match. The CDR3 length is 17 residues.

V is TRBV29-1 and J is TRBJ2-5; D is possibly TRBD1 (6 bases). The CDR3 is 16 residues long. V lost 5 bases to trimming and J lost 4 bases, with 23 bases between them. Per germline, CDR1 SQVTM and CDR2 ANQGSEA. The CDR3 sequence is CSVQKLGAGELETQYF. The CDR3 nucleotides are TGCAGCGTTCAAAAACTCGGGGCAGGGGAACTAGAGACCCAGTACTTC.

This chain joins TRBV4-1 and TRBJ2-1; TRBD1 might be the D (5 bases). Germline V gives CDR1 MGHRA, CDR2 YSYEKL. The CDR3 spans 15 residues. V was pared by 2 bases and J by 3 bases, with 11 bases between. The CDR3 DNA sequence: TGCGCCAGCAGCCAACGAAGGGGCGGCTACAATGAGCAGTTCTTC. This codes for CASSQRRGGYNEQFF.

The chain uses TRBV6-1 and TRBJ2-7, with 8 bases that match TRBD2. This CDR3 has 18 residues. V shed 4 bases, J shed 3 bases, and the junction held 17 bases outside the gene matches. Germline loops: CDR1 MNHNS, CDR2 SASEGT. The CDR3 reads CASSVSTETGGPIYEQYF. CDR3 bases: TGTGCCAGCAGTGTCTCGACCGAGACGGGAGGGCCAATCTACGAGCAGTACTTC.

This clone was observed a handful of times. The CDR3 loop is CASSPARGLYTEAFF. Here the CDR3 DNA reads TGTGCCAGCAGCCCCGCCAGGGGGTTGTACACTGAAGCTTTCTTT. The chain is built from TRBV5-5 and TRBJ1-1; 7 bases match TRBD1. The germline V gene has CDR1 SGHKS and CDR2 YYEKEE (reference sequence). The junction had 9 bases not matched to a gene; V was cut back by 4 bases and J by 3 bases. The CDR3 is 15 residues long.

The gene calls are TRBV5-6 and TRBJ2-2, with no clear D. The CDR3 is made up of 16 amino acids. Germline CDR1 SGHDT, CDR2 YYEEEE. V was clipped by 1 base and J by 3 bases, with 13 bases between them. The CDR3 sequence is CASSLRSRRDTGELFF. For the CDR3, the DNA is TGTGCCAGCAGCTTGAGGAGTAGGAGAGACACCGGGGAGCTGTTTTTT.

The CDR3 region is CASTGVSGANVLTF. The CDR3 DNA follows: TGTGCCAGTACAGGGGTAAGCGGGGCCAACGTCCTGACTTTC. The chain uses TRBV19 and TRBJ2-6; possible D gene TRBD1, 6 bases. Between the trimmed V and J ends, which lost 7 bases and 4 bases, there was a span of 11 bases. This CDR3 region has 14 residues. Germline V gene sequence: CDR1 LNHDA, CDR2 SQIVND (reference sequence).

As to this clone: One end of the junction varies from germline; a read error may be responsible. This chain joins TRBV5-6 and TRBJ1-5; 9 positions match TRBD1. Germline V gene sequence: CDR1 SGHDT, CDR2 YYEEEE. The CDR3 length is 14 residues. The CDR3 DNA reads as TGTGCCAGCAGCTTGGGAGGGCGGACAGGGGAAAGGAATTTT. It is translated as CASSLGGRTGERNF.

The chain recombines TRBV7-3 with TRBJ1-5; D may be TRBD1 (6 bases). The V gene's germline CDR1 is SGHTA and CDR2 FQGTGA. This CDR3 contains 16 residues. V was shortened by 5 bases and J by 5 bases, with 19 bases between the two germline ends. CDR3: CASSLRTGTTYQPQHF. CDR3 nucleotide sequence: TGTGCCAGCAGCCTCAGAACTGGGACAACATATCAGCCCCAGCATTTT.

This clone was observed once. V gene TRBV18 combines with J gene TRBJ1-2, with 8 positions matching TRBD1. The CDR3 runs to 15 residues. Germline V gene sequence: CDR1 KGHSH, CDR2 LQKENI. V lost 6 bases and J lost 2; bases outside the gene matches: 8. This CDR3 reads CASSPGQGPNYGYTF. Here the CDR3 DNA reads TGTGCCAGCTCGCCCGGACAGGGCCCCAACTATGGCTACACCTTC.

This chain links TRBV5-1 with TRBJ2-5; 8 bases are shared with TRBD2. This CDR3 region has 15 residues. Trimming cost V 3 bases and J 5 bases; bases outside gene matches: 9. Germline V lookup: CDR1 SGHRS, CDR2 YFSETQ. This chain's CDR3 is CASSYGLAALETQYF. The CDR3 DNA is TGCGCCAGCAGCTACGGACTAGCTGCATTGGAGACCCAGTACTTC.

This rearrangement joins TRBV7-3 to TRBJ2-3; D is possibly TRBD1 (6 bases). The CDR3 consists of 12 residues. The V and J ends lost 5 bases and 6 bases respectively, with 9 bases between them. CDR1 is SGHTA and CDR2 is FQGTGA in the germline V gene. CDR3 sequence: CASSKQGDTQYF. The CDR3, as DNA: TGTGCCAGCAGCAAGCAGGGGGATACGCAGTATTTT.

J is TRBJ2-2 and V is TRBV2; D not certain. The CDR3 consists of 13 residues. The germline V and J ends were trimmed by 7 bases and 6 bases, with 12 bases remaining between them. From germline, CDR1 is SNHLY and CDR2 FYNNEI. CDR3 DNA: TGTGCCAGCACAACAAAGAGCGCCGGGGAGCTGTTTTTT. This codes for CASTTKSAGELFF.

In this sample, this clone turned up once. The chain recombines TRBV5-1 with TRBJ2-3; D is perhaps TRBD2 (6 bases). The CDR3 runs 15 residues. Germline V lookup: CDR1 SGHRS, CDR2 YFSETQ. Trimming shortened V by 4 bases and J by 4 bases, and 16 bases separated the two germline ends. CDR3 sequence (DNA): TGCGCCAGCAGCGAAGGCGGGGATCGCGCAGATACGCAGTATTTT. The encoded protein is CASSEGGDRADTQYF.

This rearrangement joins TRBV29-1 to TRBJ2-5, with no clear D. CDR1 is SQVTM, CDR2 ANQGSEA, per germline. Deletions cut 5 bases from V and 5 bases from J, with 9 bases between. The CDR3 consists of 11 residues. The CDR3 DNA reads TGCAGCGTTAAACTGCTGGAGACCCAGTACTTC. This sequence encodes CSVKLLETQYF.

The chain carries TRBV10-1 and TRBJ2-7, with TRBD1 identical over 8 bases. V dropped 7 bases and J dropped 2; count of bases not matched to a gene: 13. Germline V gene sequence: CDR1 WNHNN, CDR2 SYGVQD (reference sequence). The CDR3 covers 16 residues. In nucleotides, the CDR3 is TGCGCCAGCACCCCAGTGGCAGGGGGCGACGCCTACGAGCAGTACTTC. Translation gives CASTPVAGGDAYEQYF.

The chain has TRBV10-3 and TRBJ1-1, with D hard to call. The CDR3 totals 12 residues. Trimming took 3 bases from V and 1 from J, leaving 3 bases between them. Germline CDR1 and CDR2: ENHRY and SYGVKD. The CDR3 spells CAISDRNTEAFF. The CDR3 nucleotides are TGTGCCATCAGTGACAGGAACACTGAAGCTTTCTTT.

The chain has TRBV4-1 and TRBJ2-3, with 9 bases that match TRBD2. V was pared by 6 bases and J by 2 bases, with 9 bases of the junction left unmatched. The germline V gene has CDR1 MGHRA and CDR2 YSYEKL. The CDR3 is 16 residues long. In nucleotides, the CDR3 is TGCGCCAGCAGGCTTGGACTAGCGAGCAACACAGATACGCAGTATTTT. Translation gives CASRLGLASNTDTQYF.

The rearrangement joins TRBV18 to TRBJ1-3; 10 bases are a match to TRBD1. Germline V gives CDR1 KGHSH, CDR2 LQKENI. This CDR3 comprises 17 residues. Germline trimming cut 1 base from V and 2 bases from J; bases unmatched to any gene: 5. CDR3 region: CASSPRGQGETGNTIYF. CDR3 sequence (DNA): TGTGCCAGCTCACCACGAGGACAGGGGGAAACTGGAAACACCATATATTTT.

This clone showed up just once. The rearrangement uses TRBV9 and TRBJ2-2; 7 nucleotides match TRBD1. CDR1 and CDR2 (germline): SGDLS, YYNGEE. The CDR3 has 15 amino acids. V was clipped by 5 bases and J by 2 bases; unmatched bases: 6. As DNA, the CDR3 is TGTGCCAGCAGGGACCGGGACAGTAACACCGGGGAGCTGTTTTTT. Its protein is CASRDRDSNTGELFF.

The chain uses TRBV5-4 and TRBJ1-2; 12 nucleotides line up with TRBD1. The V gene's germline CDR1 is SGHNT and CDR2 YYREEE (reference sequence). V dropped 0 bases and J dropped 1; count of bases not matched to a gene: 10. CDR3 length equals 19 residues. CDR3 sequence: CASSLAKGQGANYNYGYTF. The CDR3, as DNA: TGTGCCAGCAGCTTGGCGAAGGGACAGGGGGCGAATTATAACTATGGCTACACCTTC.

The V gene is TRBV28, the J gene TRBJ2-3; 7 nucleotides align to TRBD1. The germline gives CDR1 MDHEN, CDR2 SYDVKM. V lost 6 bases to trimming and J lost 5 bases; unmatched junction nucleotides: 5. CDR3 length: 13 residues. CDR3 loop: CASRGGWGDTQYF. The CDR3 DNA reads TGTGCCAGCAGAGGGGGCTGGGGAGATACGCAGTATTTT.

This clone has a handful of counts. V usage is TRBV6-5 and J usage is TRBJ1-2, with 8 positions matching TRBD1. The CDR3 covers 14 residues. V lost 4 bases and J lost 5; bases outside the gene matches: 6. CDR1 and CDR2 (germline): MNHEY, SVGAGI. The CDR3 DNA reads as TGTGCCAGCAGTTTCCTACAGGGGGAATATGGCTACACCTTC. Protein: CASSFLQGEYGYTF.

Note on this clone: Other DNA sequences in this sample translate to the same CDR3. V gene TRBV29-1 combines with J gene TRBJ1-2; D is undetermined. Germline CDR1 SQVTM, CDR2 ANQGSEA. The CDR3 is 12 residues long. With 5 bases removed from V and 2 bases from J, the gap between germline ends came to 9 bases. For the CDR3, the DNA is TGCAGCGTTTCGAGCGGAAACTATGGCTACACCTTC. Encoded protein: CSVSSGNYGYTF.

This sequence joins TRBV27 and TRBJ2-1; the match to TRBD2 covers 9 bases. The trim removed 5 bases at V and 4 bases at J, leaving 6 bases unmatched. CDR3 length: 15 amino acids. The germline V gene has CDR1 MNHEY and CDR2 SMNVEV (reference sequence). The CDR3 protein is CASSPASGMYNEQFF. The CDR3 region has the DNA TGTGCCAGCAGTCCAGCTAGCGGGATGTACAATGAGCAGTTCTTC.

The genes are TRBV29-1 and TRBJ2-1; D perhaps matches TRBD2 (7 bases). Trimming took off 0 bases at V and 2 bases at J, with 11 bases between the two ends. Germline V gene data show CDR1 as SQVTM and CDR2 as ANQGSEA. CDR3 length: 15 amino acids. CDR3 in amino acids: CSVEDPGGTYNEQFF. DNA for the CDR3: TGCAGCGTTGAAGATCCGGGGGGCACCTACAATGAGCAGTTCTTC.

The chain links TRBV2 to TRBJ2-7, with 7 bases lining up with TRBD2. The ends lost 7 bases at V and 3 bases at J; junction bases unmatched: 21. Germline V lookup: CDR1 SNHLY, CDR2 FYNNEI. The CDR3 totals 18 residues. DNA of the CDR3: TGTGCCAGCAAGAGGTCCGGGACTAAACGGGGTCAGGGCTACGAGCAGTACTTC. As protein: CASKRSGTKRGQGYEQYF.

In this sample, this clone turned up once. The V gene is TRBV9, the J gene TRBJ2-3; the D is unclear. This CDR3 comprises 15 residues. The V end lost 0 bases, the J end lost 3 bases, and 11 bases lay between the germline ends. Germline V gives CDR1 SGDLS, CDR2 YYNGEE. The CDR3 DNA reads as TGTGCCAGCAGCGTAGTAGCCCAATGGACAGATACGCAGTATTTT. Translating gives CASSVVAQWTDTQYF.

This clone was counted a few times. Germline is not matched at one junction end, which may reflect a read error. The chain is built from TRBV7-2 and TRBJ2-7; perhaps TRBD2 as D (6 bases). Germline V CDR1 and CDR2: SGHTA, FQGNSA. This CDR3 has 13 amino acids. The CDR3 DNA reads as TGTGCCAGCGGCTTAGGCGGGACCTACGAGCAGTACTTC. Translation: CASGLGGTYEQYF.